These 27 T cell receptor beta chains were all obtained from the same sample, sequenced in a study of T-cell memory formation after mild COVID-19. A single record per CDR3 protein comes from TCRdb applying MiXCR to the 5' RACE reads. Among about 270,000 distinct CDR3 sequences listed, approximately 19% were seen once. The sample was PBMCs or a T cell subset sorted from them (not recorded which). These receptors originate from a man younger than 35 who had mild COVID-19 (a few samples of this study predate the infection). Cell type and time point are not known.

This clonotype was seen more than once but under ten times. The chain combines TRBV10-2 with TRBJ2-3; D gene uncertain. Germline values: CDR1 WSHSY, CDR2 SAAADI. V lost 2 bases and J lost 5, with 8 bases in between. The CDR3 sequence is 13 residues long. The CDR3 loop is CASSEQAQDTQYF. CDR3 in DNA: TGCGCCAGCAGTGAGCAAGCCCAAGATACGCAGTATTTT.

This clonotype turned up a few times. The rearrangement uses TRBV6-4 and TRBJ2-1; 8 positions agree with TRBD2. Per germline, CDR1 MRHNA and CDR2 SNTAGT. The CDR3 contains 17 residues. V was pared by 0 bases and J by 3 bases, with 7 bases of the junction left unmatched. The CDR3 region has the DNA TGTGCCAGCAGTGACTCAAGCGGGCGGGGGGACTACAATGAGCAGTTCTTC. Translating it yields CASSDSSGRGDYNEQFF.

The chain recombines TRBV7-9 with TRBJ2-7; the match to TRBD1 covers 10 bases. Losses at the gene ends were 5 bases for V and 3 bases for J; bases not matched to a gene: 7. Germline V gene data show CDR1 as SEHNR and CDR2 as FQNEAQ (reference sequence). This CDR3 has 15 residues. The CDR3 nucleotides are TGTGCCAGCAGCCTGGGACAGGGGCCCGGCTACGAGCAGTACGTC. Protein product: CASSLGQGPGYEQYV.

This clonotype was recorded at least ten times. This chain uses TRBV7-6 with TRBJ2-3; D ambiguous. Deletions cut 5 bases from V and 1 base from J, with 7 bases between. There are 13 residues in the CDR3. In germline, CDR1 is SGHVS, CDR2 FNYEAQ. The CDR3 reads CASSPLRTDTQYF. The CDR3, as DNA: TGTGCCAGCAGCCCCCTGCGCACAGATACGCAGTATTTT.

CDR3 coding DNA: TGTGCCAGCAGCCGGATTCGGACAGATACGCAGTATTTT. This sequence encodes CASSRIRTDTQYF. The chain combines TRBV3-1 with TRBJ2-3, with D unclear. Trimming took 4 bases from V and 3 from J, leaving 8 bases between them. Germline V gene data show CDR1 as LGHDT and CDR2 as YNNKEL (reference sequence). This CDR3 has 13 amino acids.

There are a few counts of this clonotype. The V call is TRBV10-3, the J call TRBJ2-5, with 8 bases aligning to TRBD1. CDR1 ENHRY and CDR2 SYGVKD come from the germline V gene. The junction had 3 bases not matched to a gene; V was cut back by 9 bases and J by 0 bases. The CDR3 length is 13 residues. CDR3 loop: CAMGQAYQETQYF. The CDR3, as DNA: TGTGCCATGGGACAGGCGTACCAAGAGACCCAGTACTTC.

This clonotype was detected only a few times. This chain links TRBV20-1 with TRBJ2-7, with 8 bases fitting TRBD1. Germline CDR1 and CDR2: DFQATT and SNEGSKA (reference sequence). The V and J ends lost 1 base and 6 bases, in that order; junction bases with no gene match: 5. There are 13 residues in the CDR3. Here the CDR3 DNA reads TGCAGTGCTAGAGTAGGGACAGGTGGCGAGCAGTACGTC. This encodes CSARVGTGGEQYV.

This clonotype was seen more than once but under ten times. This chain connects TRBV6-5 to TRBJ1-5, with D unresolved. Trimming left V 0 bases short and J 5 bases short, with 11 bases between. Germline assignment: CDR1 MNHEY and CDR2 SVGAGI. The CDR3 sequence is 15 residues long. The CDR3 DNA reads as TGTGCCAGCAGTTACTCTGGGCAGGTAGATCAGCCCCAGCATTTT. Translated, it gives CASSYSGQVDQPQHF.

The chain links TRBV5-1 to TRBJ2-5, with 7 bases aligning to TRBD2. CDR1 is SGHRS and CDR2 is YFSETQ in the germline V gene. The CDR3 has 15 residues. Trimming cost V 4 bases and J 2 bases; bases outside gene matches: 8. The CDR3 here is CASSVLAEKQETQYF. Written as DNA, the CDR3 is TGCGCCAGCAGCGTTCTAGCGGAGAAGCAAGAGACCCAGTACTTC.

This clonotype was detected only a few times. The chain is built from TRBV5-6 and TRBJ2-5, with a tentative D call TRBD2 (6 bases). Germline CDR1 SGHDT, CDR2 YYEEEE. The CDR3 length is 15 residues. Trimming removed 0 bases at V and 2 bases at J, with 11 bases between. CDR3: CASSLGPGGQETQYF. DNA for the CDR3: TGTGCCAGCAGCTTGGGGCCTGGGGGGCAAGAGACCCAGTACTTC.

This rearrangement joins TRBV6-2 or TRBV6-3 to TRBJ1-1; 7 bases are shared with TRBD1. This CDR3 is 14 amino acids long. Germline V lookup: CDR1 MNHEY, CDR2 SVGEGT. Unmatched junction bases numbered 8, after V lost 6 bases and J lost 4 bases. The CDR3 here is CASRKTGEATEAFF. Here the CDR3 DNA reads TGTGCCAGCAGGAAAACAGGGGAAGCCACTGAAGCTTTCTTT.

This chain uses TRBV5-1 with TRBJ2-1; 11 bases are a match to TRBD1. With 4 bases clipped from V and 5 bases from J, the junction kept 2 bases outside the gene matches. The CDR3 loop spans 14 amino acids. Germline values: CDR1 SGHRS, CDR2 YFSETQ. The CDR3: CASSQGQGDNEQFF. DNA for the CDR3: TGCGCCAGCAGCCAGGGACAGGGGGACAATGAGCAGTTCTTC.

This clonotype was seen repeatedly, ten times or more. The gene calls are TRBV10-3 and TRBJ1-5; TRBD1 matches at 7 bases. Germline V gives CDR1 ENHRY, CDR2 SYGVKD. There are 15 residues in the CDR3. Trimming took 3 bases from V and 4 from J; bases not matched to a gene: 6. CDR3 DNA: TGTGCCATCAGTGAACCCGGGACAGATAATCAGCCCCAGCATTTT. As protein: CAISEPGTDNQPQHF.

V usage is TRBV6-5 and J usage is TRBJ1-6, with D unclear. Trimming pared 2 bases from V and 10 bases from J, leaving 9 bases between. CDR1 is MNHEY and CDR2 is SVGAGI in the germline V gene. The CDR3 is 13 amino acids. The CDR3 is CASSYTVGSPLHF. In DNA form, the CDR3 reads TGTGCCAGCAGTTACACGGTCGGGTCACCCCTCCACTTT.

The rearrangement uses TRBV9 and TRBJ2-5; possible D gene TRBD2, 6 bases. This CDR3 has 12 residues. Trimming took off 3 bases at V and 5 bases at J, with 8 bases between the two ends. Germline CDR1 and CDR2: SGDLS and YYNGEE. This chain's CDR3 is CASSAREETQYF. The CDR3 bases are TGTGCCAGCAGCGCTCGGGAGGAGACCCAGTACTTC.

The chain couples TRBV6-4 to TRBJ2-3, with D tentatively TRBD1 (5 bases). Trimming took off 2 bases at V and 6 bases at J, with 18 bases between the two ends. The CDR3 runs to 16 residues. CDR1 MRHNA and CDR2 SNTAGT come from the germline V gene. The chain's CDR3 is CASSDRAGFPSDTQYF. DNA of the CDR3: TGTGCCAGCAGTGACCGGGCAGGGTTCCCATCCGATACGCAGTATTTT.

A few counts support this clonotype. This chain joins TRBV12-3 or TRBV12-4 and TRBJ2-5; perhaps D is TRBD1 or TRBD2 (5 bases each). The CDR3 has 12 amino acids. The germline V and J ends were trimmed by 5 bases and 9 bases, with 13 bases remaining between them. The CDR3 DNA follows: TGTGCCAGCAGTGCCCCCATGGGGGCCCAGTACTTC. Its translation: CASSAPMGAQYF.

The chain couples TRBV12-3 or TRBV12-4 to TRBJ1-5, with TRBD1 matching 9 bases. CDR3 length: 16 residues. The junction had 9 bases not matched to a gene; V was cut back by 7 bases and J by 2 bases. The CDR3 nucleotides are TGTGCCAGCAATAATCGCCGGGACAGGGGCAATCAGCCCCAGCATTTT. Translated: CASNNRRDRGNQPQHF.

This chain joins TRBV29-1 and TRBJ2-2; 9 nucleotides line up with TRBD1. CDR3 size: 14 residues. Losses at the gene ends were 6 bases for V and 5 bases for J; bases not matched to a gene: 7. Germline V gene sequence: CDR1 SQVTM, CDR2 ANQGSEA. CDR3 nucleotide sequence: TGCAGCGTACCGAGACAGGGGGGTACCGGGGAGCTGTTTTTT. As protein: CSVPRQGGTGELFF.

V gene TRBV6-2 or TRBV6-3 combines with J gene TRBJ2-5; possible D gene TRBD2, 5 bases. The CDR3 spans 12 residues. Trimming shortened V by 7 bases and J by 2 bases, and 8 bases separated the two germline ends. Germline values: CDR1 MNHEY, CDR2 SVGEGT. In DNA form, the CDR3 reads TGTGCCAGCACTTCGGGGCAAGAGACCCAGTACTTC. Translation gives CASTSGQETQYF.

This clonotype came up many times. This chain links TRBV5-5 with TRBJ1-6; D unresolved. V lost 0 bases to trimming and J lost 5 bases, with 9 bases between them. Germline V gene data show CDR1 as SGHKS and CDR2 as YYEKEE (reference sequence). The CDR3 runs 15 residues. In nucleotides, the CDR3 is TGTGCCAGCAGCTTGGAACAGATACATAATTCACCCCTCCACTTT. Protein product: CASSLEQIHNSPLHF.

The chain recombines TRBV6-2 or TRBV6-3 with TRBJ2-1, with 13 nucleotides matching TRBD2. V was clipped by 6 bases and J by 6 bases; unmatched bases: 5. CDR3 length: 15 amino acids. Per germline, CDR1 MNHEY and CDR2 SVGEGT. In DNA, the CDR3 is TGTGCCAGCAGCGGGACTAGCGGGGCCCTCAATGAGCAGTTCTTC. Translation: CASSGTSGALNEQFF.

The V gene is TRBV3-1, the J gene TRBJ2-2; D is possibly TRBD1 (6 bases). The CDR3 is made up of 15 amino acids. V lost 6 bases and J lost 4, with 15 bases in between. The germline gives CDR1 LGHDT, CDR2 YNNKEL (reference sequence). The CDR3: CASSKMTGATGELFF. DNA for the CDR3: TGTGCCAGCAGTAAAATGACAGGAGCCACCGGGGAGCTGTTTTTT.

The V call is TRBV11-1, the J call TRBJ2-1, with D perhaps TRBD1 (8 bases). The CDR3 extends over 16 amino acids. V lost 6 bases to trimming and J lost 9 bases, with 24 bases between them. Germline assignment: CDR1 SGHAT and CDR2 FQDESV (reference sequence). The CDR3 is CASRGGWTGPFGEQFF. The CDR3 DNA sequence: TGTGCCAGCAGGGGGGGGTGGACAGGGCCGTTCGGTGAGCAGTTCTTC. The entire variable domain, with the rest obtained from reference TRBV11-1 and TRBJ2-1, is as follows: EAEVAQSPRYKITEKSQAVAFWCDPISGHATLYWYRQILGQGPELLVQFQDESVVDDSQLPKDRFSAERLKGVDSTLKIQPAELGDSAMYLCASRGGWTGPFGEQFFGPGTRLTVL.

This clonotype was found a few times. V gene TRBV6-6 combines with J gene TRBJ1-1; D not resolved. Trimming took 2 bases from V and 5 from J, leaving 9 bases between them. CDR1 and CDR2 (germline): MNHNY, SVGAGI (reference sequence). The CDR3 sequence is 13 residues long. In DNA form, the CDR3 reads TGTGCCAGCAGTTACGGGCCCGGTACTGAAGCTTTCTTT. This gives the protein CASSYGPGTEAFF.

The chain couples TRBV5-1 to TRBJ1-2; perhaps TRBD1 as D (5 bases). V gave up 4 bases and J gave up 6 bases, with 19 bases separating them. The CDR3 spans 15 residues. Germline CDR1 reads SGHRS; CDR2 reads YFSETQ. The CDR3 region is CASSNRGGGADGYTF. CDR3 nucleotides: TGCGCCAGCAGCAACCGGGGCGGAGGGGCGGATGGCTACACCTTC.

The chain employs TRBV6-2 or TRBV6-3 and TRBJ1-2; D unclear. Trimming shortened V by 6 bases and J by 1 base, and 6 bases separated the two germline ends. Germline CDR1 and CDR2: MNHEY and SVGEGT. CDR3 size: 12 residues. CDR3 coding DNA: TGTGCCAGCAGCACCAATAACTATGGCTACACCTTC. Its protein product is CASSTNNYGYTF.